Listed here are 8 T cell receptor beta chains from one sample, sequenced in a study of CD8 T cells in Susac syndrome. With random hexamers, reverse transcription was performed on about 0.5 to 1 ug of RNA. TCRdb ran MiXCR on the immunoSEQ multiplex PCR reads and lists one entry per CDR3 protein. This table holds approximately 120,000 distinct CDR3 sequences, just over 90% found once. The sequenced sample was CD8+ T cells from PBMCs. These receptors were taken from a human donor with multiple sclerosis.

This clonotype came up once. The gene calls are TRBV29-1 and TRBJ2-5; the D gene is possibly TRBD2 (6 bases). This CDR3 spans 10 amino acids. The V gene's germline CDR1 is SQVTM and CDR2 ANQGSEA. Deletions cut 5 bases from V and 8 bases from J, with 9 bases between. CDR3 nucleotides: TGCAGCGTTCCCGGGGGAACCCAGTACTTC. Amino acids: CSVPGGTQYF.

This chain links TRBV4-1 with TRBJ2-7; D is uncertain. The germline V gene has CDR1 MGHRA and CDR2 YSYEKL. The germline V and J ends were trimmed by 2 bases and 10 bases, with 15 bases remaining between them. The CDR3 runs to 13 residues. The DNA of the CDR3 is TGCGCCAGCAGCCAAAATCTTTTGGGTATTCAGTACGTC. Translation gives CASSQNLLGIQYV.

This rearrangement joins TRBV20-1 to TRBJ2-3, with TRBD2 matching over 8 bases. The J segment lost 2 bases and the V segment lost 3 bases, leaving 7 bases of the junction unmatched. Germline CDR1 and CDR2: DFQATT and SNEGSKA (reference sequence). The CDR3 runs 15 residues. CDR3 nucleotide sequence: TGCAGTGCTAGGGCCGGGACTAGGAACACAGATACGCAGTATTTT. It is translated as CSARAGTRNTDTQYF.

V gene TRBV28 combines with J gene TRBJ1-5; D not certain. This CDR3 comprises 12 residues. Per germline, CDR1 MDHEN and CDR2 SYDVKM. Deletions cut 7 bases from V and 2 bases from J, with 6 bases between. The CDR3 region is CASNPGNQPQHF. DNA of the CDR3: TGTGCCAGCAACCCGGGCAATCAGCCCCAGCATTTT.

The chain has TRBV5-1 and TRBJ2-7; weak D call: TRBD2 (6 bases). Germline CDR1 and CDR2: SGHRS and YFSETQ. The CDR3 is 15 amino acids. V shed 2 bases and J shed 6 bases, with 18 bases lying between them. The CDR3 nucleotides are TGCGCCAGCAGCTTCTGGCCTAGCGTAGTTCGCGAGCAGTACGTC. Its translation: CASSFWPSVVREQYV.

This sequence joins TRBV13 and TRBJ2-5; 9 bases fit TRBD1. Germline V lookup: CDR1 PRHDT, CDR2 FYEKMQ (reference sequence). The CDR3 is 15 amino acids. Losses at the gene ends were 1 base for V and 3 bases for J; bases not matched to a gene: 3. CDR3 coding DNA: TGTGCCAGCAGCTTAGAGGGACAGGGAAAAGAGACCCAGTACTTC. Amino acid sequence: CASSLEGQGKETQYF.

The gene calls are TRBV6-4 and TRBJ2-7; D is undetermined. V was trimmed by 7 bases and J by 4 bases, leaving 17 bases between them. Germline CDR1 reads MRHNA; CDR2 reads SNTAGT. The CDR3 loop spans 14 amino acids. The CDR3 sequence is CASTNLDTWYEQYV. The CDR3 DNA reads TGTGCCAGCACTAATCTAGACACTTGGTACGAGCAGTACGTC.

In its sample, this clonotype was seen once. CDR3 loop: CASTKGLDYEQYV. The CDR3 bases are TGTGCCAGCACCAAAGGACTAGACTACGAGCAGTACGTC. The chain is built from TRBV21-1 and TRBJ2-7; TRBD2, the table's D call, was not compared with the DNA. TRBV21-1 is a known pseudogene. This CDR3 has 13 residues.